This T cell receptor (beta chain) originates from a study of T-cell memory formation after mild COVID-19. In the study overall: The TCR clusters were mostly specific to one donor.

For this clonotype: Its antigen is unknown.

The CDR3 length is 13 residues. Per germline, CDR1 LNHDA and CDR2 SQIVND (reference sequence). The ends were cut back, 7 bases at V and 0 bases at J, with 9 bases in the middle. It was 5'RACE with constant-segment primers that produced the TCR alpha and TCR beta cDNA libraries, which carried sample barcodes and UMIs. TCRdb ran MiXCR on the 5' RACE reads and lists one entry per CDR3 protein. The sample includes about 110,000 distinct CDR3 sequences, roughly 12% seen only once; the top ten take around 26%. General study results and limits: Day 15 to 85 contracting clones showed balanced CD4/CD8; later expanders leaned CD4+.

V usage is TRBV19 and J usage is TRBJ2-5; perhaps TRBD2 as D (6 bases). The source is an adult woman who had mild COVID-19 (a few samples of this study predate the infection). Cell type and time point are not known. The specimen sequenced was PBMCs or a T cell subset sorted from them (not recorded which). Written as DNA, the CDR3 is TGTGCCAGTAAGGAGGGGTACCAAGAGACCCAGTACTTC. Translated, it gives CASKEGYQETQYF. Looking up the rest from reference TRBV19 and TRBJ2-5 gives the full variable domain: DGGITQSPKYLFRKEGQNVTLSCEQNLNHDAMYWYRQDPGQGLRLIYYSQIVNDFQKGDIAEGYSVSREKKESFPLTVTSAQKNPTAFYLCASKEGYQETQYFGPGTRLLVL.